Described below is a single TCR beta chain sequence and its context. Its target is unknown. The data originate from a study of T cells expressing NK-cell markers. On the study more broadly: Within the sequenced cohort of eight donors, seven exhibited HCMV seropositivity and one was seronegative.

Study observations and caveats: What remained unclear was the HCMV specificity of expanded NKG2C+ T cell clones.

Germline V gene lookup returns CDR1 SEHNR and CDR2 FQNEAQ (reference sequence). The CDR3 runs to 14 residues. Beta-chain TCR cDNA was generated via 5'RACE template switching with UMIs. TCRdb re-called the 5' RACE reads, yielding one record per CDR3 amino acid sequence without DNA. The sample holds about 540,000 distinct CDR3 sequences. This sequence was found in a man between 18 and 29 years old in good health. The chain links TRBV7-9 to TRBJ2-1. Sequenced: blood T cells: a sorted CD56 or NKG2C T cell subset, CD4+ or CD8+ T cells, or bulk PBMC T cells (not recorded which). The CDR3 spells CASSLVGGPNEQFF.